The 27 T cell receptor beta chains in this list originate from one sample, sequenced in a study of beta chain features in type 1 diabetes. Of the isolated RNA, all was reverse transcribed, and so the sequenced material was expressed TCRB transcripts. The protocol was immunoSEQ multiplex PCR, while the TCRdb copy is restricted to in-frame clones and leaves out a portion. Among under 450,000 clones listed, about 16% were seen once. Material for sequencing was naive CD4+ T cells from blood. The receptors originated from a woman aged 18-29 years in good health.

This clone was found a few times. This chain links TRBV7-2 with TRBJ2-1, with D perhaps matching TRBD1 (5 bases). The CDR3 length is 15 residues. Germline assignment: CDR1 SGHTA and CDR2 FQGNSA. With 5 bases removed from V and 2 bases from J, the gap between germline ends came to 13 bases. The CDR3 loop is CASSLDRAAYNEQFF. Here the CDR3 DNA reads TGTGCCAGCAGCCTAGACAGAGCCGCCTACAATGAGCAGTTCTTC.

This clone was picked up a small number of times. The genes are TRBV6-6 and TRBJ2-3; 8 positions agree with TRBD2. V lost 8 bases and J lost 4; bases outside the gene matches: 11. This CDR3 comprises 15 residues. The V gene's germline CDR1 is MNHNY and CDR2 SVGAGI (reference sequence). This CDR3 reads CASRKAGAEADTQYF. CDR3 bases: TGTGCCAGCCGAAAAGCGGGGGCGGAGGCAGATACGCAGTATTTT.

The DNA of the CDR3 is TGTGCCAGCAGCGTAGTCGCGGGACCCCAAGAGACCCAGTACTTC. Its translation is CASSVVAGPQETQYF. The J gene is TRBJ2-5, the V gene TRBV9, with D possibly TRBD2 on 6 matching bases. The CDR3 is 15 amino acids. Germline CDR1 is SGDLS and CDR2 is YYNGEE. The ends were cut back, 0 bases at V and 1 base at J, with 10 bases in the middle.

This clone has a handful of counts. The V and J genes are TRBV19 and TRBJ2-3, with 14 bases identical to TRBD2. Germline loops: CDR1 LNHDA, CDR2 SQIVND (reference sequence). This CDR3 has 17 residues. V lost 5 bases, J lost 6 bases, and 10 bases stayed unmatched. The CDR3 spells CASSLSGTSGSMDTQYF. The CDR3 DNA reads as TGTGCCAGTAGTTTATCCGGGACTAGCGGGAGTATGGATACGCAGTATTTT.

V and J are TRBV7-2 and TRBJ2-3; TRBD1 matches at 8 bases. J was trimmed by 5 bases and V by 1 base; bases with no gene match: 8. This CDR3 is built from 16 residues. Germline loops: CDR1 SGHTA, CDR2 FQGNSA. CDR3 amino acids: CASSLVQGAGRDTQYF. In DNA, the CDR3 is TGTGCCAGCAGCTTAGTCCAGGGGGCAGGGAGAGATACGCAGTATTTT.

This clone was seen a few times. The rearrangement links TRBV2 to TRBJ2-1, with 8 positions matching TRBD2. CDR1 and CDR2 (germline): SNHLY, FYNNEI. J gave up 4 bases and V 5 bases, and 7 bases lay outside the gene matches. CDR3 length equals 15 residues. The CDR3: CASSKSGSGYNEQFF. CDR3 bases: TGTGCCAGCAGTAAAAGCGGGAGTGGGTACAATGAGCAGTTCTTC.

The rearrangement joins TRBV29-1 to TRBJ2-1, with D tentatively TRBD2 (5 bases). Germline CDR1 and CDR2: SQVTM and ANQGSEA. This CDR3 spans 13 amino acids. Trimming stripped 3 bases from V and 8 bases from J, with 14 bases between. The CDR3, as DNA: TGCAGCGTTGACGGGGAGACTAACGATGAGCAGTTCTTC. Translated, it gives CSVDGETNDEQFF.

The chain uses TRBV7-2 and TRBJ2-7; 7 nucleotides match TRBD2. CDR1 and CDR2 from the germline V gene are SGHTA and FQGNSA. This CDR3 comprises 16 residues. V lost 1 base to trimming and J lost 3 bases; unmatched junction nucleotides: 9. The CDR3 spells CASSLERGSSLYEQYF. DNA for the CDR3: TGTGCCAGCAGCTTAGAACGCGGGAGCAGTCTCTACGAGCAGTACTTC. Together with reference TRBV7-2 and TRBJ2-7, the CDR3 gives the full variable domain: GAGVSQSPSNKVTEKGKDVELRCDPISGHTALYWYRQSLGQGLEFLIYFQGNSAPDKSGLPSDRFSAERTGGSVSTLTIQRTQQEDSAVYLCASSLERGSSLYEQYFGPGTRLTVT.

This clone was found a few times. This chain uses TRBV5-1 with TRBJ2-7, with 9 bases lining up with TRBD1. Looked up from germline, CDR1 is SGHRS and CDR2 is YFSETQ. J lost 3 bases, V lost 4 bases, and 5 bases had no gene match. The CDR3 runs to 14 residues. The CDR3: CASSRTGADYEQYF. The DNA for the CDR3 is TGCGCCAGCAGCCGGACAGGGGCCGACTACGAGCAGTACTTC.

The genes are TRBV2 and TRBJ1-2; D not resolved. Trimming stripped 6 bases from V and 0 bases from J, with 11 bases between. CDR1 is SNHLY, CDR2 FYNNEI, per germline. This CDR3 is built from 14 residues. This CDR3 reads CASRWEVANYGYTF. DNA for the CDR3: TGTGCCAGCAGATGGGAGGTGGCTAACTATGGCTACACCTTC.

On this clone: Other DNA variants within this sample encode the same CDR3. V usage is TRBV5-1 and J usage is TRBJ2-7, with TRBD1 matching 10 bases. Germline CDR1 SGHRS, CDR2 YFSETQ. The V gene end was trimmed by 4 bases and the J gene end by 4 bases; junction bases not matched to a gene: 5. CDR3 length: 14 amino acids. The CDR3 nucleotides are TGCGCCAGCAGCCCCCGACAGGGGGCTTACGAGCAGTACTTC. Amino acid sequence: CASSPRQGAYEQYF. Full variable domain (missing parts from reference TRBV5-1 and TRBJ2-7): KAGVTQTPRYLIKTRGQQVTLSCSPISGHRSVSWYQQTPGQGLQFLFEYFSETQRNKGNFPGRFSGRQFSNSRSEMNVSTLELGDSALYLCASSPRQGAYEQYFGPGTRLTVT.

This chain uses TRBV7-9 with TRBJ1-1; no clear D. CDR3 size: 15 residues. The germline V gene has CDR1 SEHNR and CDR2 FQNEAQ (reference sequence). Trimming cost V 0 bases and J 1 base, with 9 bases left between them. The CDR3 loop is CASSLAITANTEAFF. The CDR3 DNA sequence: TGTGCCAGCAGCTTAGCGATAACAGCGAACACTGAAGCTTTCTTT.

The CDR3 DNA reads as TGTGCCAGCAGTGGGGTAGCGGTGAGCTCCTACGAGCAGTACTTC. Translation: CASSGVAVSSYEQYF. This sequence joins TRBV28 and TRBJ2-7; possible D gene TRBD2, 6 bases. Germline-derived CDR1 and CDR2 are MDHEN and SYDVKM. The V end lost 5 bases, the J end lost 0 bases, and 14 bases lay between the germline ends. The CDR3 spans 15 residues.

The table lists this clone with a few counts. V gene TRBV18 combines with J gene TRBJ2-7; the match to TRBD2 covers 9 bases. Trimming cost V 4 bases and J 2 bases; bases outside gene matches: 3. The germline V gene encodes CDR1 KGHSH and CDR2 LQKENI. The CDR3 has 14 residues. In nucleotides, the CDR3 is TGTGCCAGCTCACTCTCTAGCGGGACCTACGAGCAGTACTTC. It specifies CASSLSSGTYEQYF.

The chain couples TRBV6-5 to TRBJ2-1; a possible D gene is TRBD2 (6 bases). Germline CDR1 is MNHEY and CDR2 is SVGAGI. The V gene lost 3 bases and the J gene lost 14 bases, with 11 bases spanning the gap. The CDR3 length is 11 residues. This CDR3 reads CASSYGGNEFF. In nucleotides, the CDR3 is TGTGCCAGCAGTTATGGGGGGAATGAGTTCTTC.

This clone has more than one count but fewer than ten. The rearrangement uses TRBV5-1 and TRBJ2-3, with 7 bases that match TRBD2. V was clipped by 3 bases and J by 6 bases; unmatched bases: 7. The CDR3 consists of 14 residues. Per germline, CDR1 SGHRS and CDR2 YFSETQ. The CDR3: CASSSGLTRDTQYF. CDR3 DNA: TGCGCCAGCAGCTCGGGACTAACCCGGGATACGCAGTATTTT.

The rearrangement joins TRBV19 to TRBJ2-7; D is ambiguous. The CDR3 length is 14 residues. The germline gives CDR1 LNHDA, CDR2 SQIVND (reference sequence). Trimming took off 6 bases at V and 3 bases at J, with 15 bases between the two ends. CDR3 in amino acids: CASRNNPSGYEQYF. DNA of the CDR3: TGTGCCAGTAGGAACAACCCGTCGGGCTACGAGCAGTACTTC.

This clone was found a few times. This chain connects TRBV9 to TRBJ2-5, with TRBD2 matching over 9 bases. Germline CDR1 SGDLS, CDR2 YYNGEE. The length of the CDR3 is 14 residues. V gave up 3 bases and J gave up 7 bases; unmatched junction bases: 7. The CDR3 loop is CASSDGTSRGTQYF. The CDR3 region has the DNA TGTGCCAGCAGCGATGGGACTAGCCGCGGGACCCAGTACTTC.

This chain uses TRBV5-1 with TRBJ2-2; 8 bases match TRBD2. CDR1 is SGHRS, CDR2 YFSETQ, per germline. V was clipped by 0 bases and J by 4 bases; unmatched bases: 2. The CDR3 length is 15 residues. In DNA, the CDR3 is TGCGCCAGCAGCTTGGCCGGGAGGGGCACCGGGGAGCTGTTTTTT. This encodes CASSLAGRGTGELFF.

J is TRBJ2-2 and V is TRBV7-8, with 11 bases aligning to TRBD1. V lost 4 bases and J lost 4; bases outside the gene matches: 5. Germline lookup yields CDR1 SGHVS and CDR2 FQNEAQ. This CDR3 has 16 amino acids. Written as DNA, the CDR3 is TGTGCCAGCAGCTCCGGGACAGGGGGTATCACCGGGGAGCTGTTTTTT. Amino acid sequence: CASSSGTGGITGELFF.

This clone was seen a few times. V is TRBV5-1 and J is TRBJ2-7; D not resolved. This CDR3 is built from 14 residues. The V gene's germline CDR1 is SGHRS and CDR2 YFSETQ. V was trimmed by 5 bases and J by 0 bases, leaving 12 bases between them. CDR3 sequence (DNA): TGCGCCAGCAGAGAGGCAGCTAGCTCCTACGAGCAGTACTTC. It is translated as CASREAASSYEQYF.

V and J are TRBV5-4 and TRBJ2-7, with 11 bases aligning to TRBD2. CDR1 and CDR2 (germline): SGHNT, YYREEE (reference sequence). The CDR3 length is 16 residues. The trim removed 5 bases at V and 7 bases at J, leaving 14 bases unmatched. The CDR3 DNA reads as TGTGCCAGCAGACTCGCCCTTAGCGGGAGGGCTGGAGAGCAGTACTTC. As protein: CASRLALSGRAGEQYF.

In its sample, this clone was seen a few times. Other DNA sequences in this sample translate to the same CDR3. The gene calls are TRBV29-1 and TRBJ2-7; 8 nucleotides agree with TRBD1. V shed 6 bases, J shed 6 bases, and the junction held 4 bases outside the gene matches. Germline-derived CDR1 and CDR2 are SQVTM and ANQGSEA. The CDR3 has 11 amino acids. CDR3 in DNA: TGCAGCGTGCGGACAGGGTTCGAGCAGTACTTC. Translating it yields CSVRTGFEQYF.

This clone has just a few counts. This chain joins TRBV30 and TRBJ2-1, with 8 positions matching TRBD2. The CDR3 spans 15 residues. CDR1 is GTSNPN and CDR2 is SVGIG in the germline V gene (reference sequence). V lost 3 bases and J lost 2; bases outside the gene matches: 6. CDR3 sequence: CAWRHLAGPYNEQFF. In DNA form, the CDR3 reads TGTGCCTGGAGGCACCTAGCGGGCCCCTACAATGAGCAGTTCTTC.

This clone appeared a few times. The rearrangement joins TRBV23-1 to TRBJ2-2; a weak D match, TRBD1 (5 bases). TRBV23-1 qualifies as an ORF whose function is uncertain. The length of the CDR3 is 16 residues. The V and J ends lost 2 bases and 2 bases respectively, with 12 bases between them. The CDR3 DNA sequence: TGCGCCAGCAGTCAAGCCCAGGGTCCTAACACCGGGGAGCTGTTTTTT. Translating gives CASSQAQGPNTGELFF.

The gene calls are TRBV29-1 and TRBJ2-1; D is possibly TRBD1 (6 bases). In germline, CDR1 is SQVTM, CDR2 ANQGSEA. The V gene lost 2 bases and the J gene lost 4 bases, with 27 bases spanning the gap. The CDR3 sequence is 19 residues long. The CDR3 sequence: CSVEKRHQSRGRMYNEQFF. DNA for the CDR3: TGCAGCGTTGAAAAAAGGCACCAAAGCAGGGGTCGTATGTACAATGAGCAGTTCTTC.

Here the CDR3 DNA reads TGTGCCATCATGGGAGGGGTTGGGGACAATGAGCAGTTCTTC. It is translated as CAIMGGVGDNEQFF. This chain uses TRBV10-3 with TRBJ2-1, with 7 bases lining up with TRBD2. Germline loops: CDR1 ENHRY, CDR2 SYGVKD. V shed 7 bases, J shed 5 bases, and the junction held 8 bases outside the gene matches. This CDR3 is 14 amino acids long.